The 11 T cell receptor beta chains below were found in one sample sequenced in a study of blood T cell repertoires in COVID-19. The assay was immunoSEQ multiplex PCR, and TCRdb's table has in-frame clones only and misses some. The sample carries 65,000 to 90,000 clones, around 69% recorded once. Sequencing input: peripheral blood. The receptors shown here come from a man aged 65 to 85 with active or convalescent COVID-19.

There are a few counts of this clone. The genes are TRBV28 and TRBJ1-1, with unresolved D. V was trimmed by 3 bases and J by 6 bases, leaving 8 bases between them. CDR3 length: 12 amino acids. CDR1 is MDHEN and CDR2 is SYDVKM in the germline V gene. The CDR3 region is CASSLRAAEAFF. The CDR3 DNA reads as TGTGCCAGCAGTTTGAGGGCGGCTGAAGCTTTCTTT.

The CDR3 sequence is CASSPTQGEVYGYTF. The CDR3 bases are TGTGCCAGCTCACCAACTCAGGGGGAGGTCTATGGCTACACCTTC. The rearrangement uses TRBV18 and TRBJ1-2, with 7 bases identical to TRBD1. Germline CDR1 and CDR2: KGHSH and LQKENI. V shed 2 bases, J shed 4 bases, and the junction held 7 bases outside the gene matches. This CDR3 comprises 15 residues.

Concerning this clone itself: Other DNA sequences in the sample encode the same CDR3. The CDR3 region is CASSLGVHYGYTF. Written as DNA, the CDR3 is TGTGCCAGCAGTTTAGGAGTCCACTATGGCTACACCTTC. The genes are TRBV12-3 or TRBV12-4 and TRBJ1-2; no firm D call. Trimming pared 1 base from V and 3 bases from J, leaving 6 bases between. The CDR3 is made up of 13 amino acids.

This CDR3 reads CASSSGTGGYEKLFF. The CDR3, as DNA: TGTGCCAGCAGCTCCGGGACAGGGGGCTATGAAAAACTGTTTTTT. This chain connects TRBV9 to TRBJ1-4; TRBD1 agrees at 12 bases. This CDR3 region has 15 residues. Looked up from germline, CDR1 is SGDLS and CDR2 is YYNGEE. The V and J ends lost 4 bases and 6 bases, in that order; junction bases with no gene match: 4.

CDR3: CASSPGSTGELFF. The CDR3 DNA follows: TGTGCCAGCAGCCCAGGGTCGACCGGGGAGCTGTTTTTT. V gene TRBV11-2 combines with J gene TRBJ2-2; tentative D call: TRBD1 (5 bases). CDR1 SGHAT and CDR2 FQNNGV come from the germline V gene. The ends were cut back, 5 bases at V and 5 bases at J, with 9 bases in the middle. The CDR3 extends over 13 amino acids.

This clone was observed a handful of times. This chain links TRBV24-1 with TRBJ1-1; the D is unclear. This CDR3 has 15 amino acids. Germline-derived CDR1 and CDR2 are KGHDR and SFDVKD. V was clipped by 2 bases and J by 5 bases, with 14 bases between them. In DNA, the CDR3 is TGTGCCACCAGTGATTCCGACCGGGGTGGTACTGAAGCTTTCTTT. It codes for CATSDSDRGGTEAFF.

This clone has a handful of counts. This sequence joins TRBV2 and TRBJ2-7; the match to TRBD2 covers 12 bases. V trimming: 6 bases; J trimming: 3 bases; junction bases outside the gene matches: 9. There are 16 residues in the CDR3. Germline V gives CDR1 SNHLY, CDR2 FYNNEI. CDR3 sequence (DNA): TGTGCCAGCAGCCCAGAGACTAGCGGGGGCCACTACGAGCAGTACTTC. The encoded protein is CASSPETSGGHYEQYF.

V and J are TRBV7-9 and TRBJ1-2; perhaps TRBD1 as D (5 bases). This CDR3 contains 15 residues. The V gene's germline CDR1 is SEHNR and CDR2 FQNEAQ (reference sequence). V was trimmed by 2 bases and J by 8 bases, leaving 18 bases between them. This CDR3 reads CASSLFATVGGGYTF. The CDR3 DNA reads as TGTGCCAGCAGCTTATTTGCGACCGTGGGGGGAGGCTACACCTTC.

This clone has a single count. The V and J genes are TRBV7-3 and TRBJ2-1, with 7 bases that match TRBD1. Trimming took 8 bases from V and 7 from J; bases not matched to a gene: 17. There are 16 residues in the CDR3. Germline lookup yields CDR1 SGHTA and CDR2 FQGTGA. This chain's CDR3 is CASSPLRGLGSNEQFF. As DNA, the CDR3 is TGTGCCAGCTCTCCCCTGAGGGGGCTGGGGTCAAATGAGCAGTTCTTC.

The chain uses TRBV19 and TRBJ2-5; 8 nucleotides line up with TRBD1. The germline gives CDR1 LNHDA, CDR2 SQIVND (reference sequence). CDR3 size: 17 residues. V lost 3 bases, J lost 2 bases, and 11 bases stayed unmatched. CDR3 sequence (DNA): TGTGCCAGTAGTATCTTAAAGGGACAGGTGGGGCAAGAGACCCAGTACTTC. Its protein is CASSILKGQVGQETQYF.

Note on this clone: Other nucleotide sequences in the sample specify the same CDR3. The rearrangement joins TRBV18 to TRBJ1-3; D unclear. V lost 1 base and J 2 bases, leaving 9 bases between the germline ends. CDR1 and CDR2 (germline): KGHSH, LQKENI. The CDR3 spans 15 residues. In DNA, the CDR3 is TGTGCCAGCTCACCACGAGGAGGTACTGGAAACACCATATATTTT. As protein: CASSPRGGTGNTIYF.